Each of the 28 T cell receptor beta chains below was sequenced from the same sample in a study of blood T cell repertoires in COVID-19. The data were produced by immunoSEQ multiplex PCR, yet TCRdb's version contains in-frame clones alone and is incomplete. This table holds approximately 140,000 clones, approximately 85% found once. The sample taken for sequencing was PBMCs or T cells enriched from blood (not recorded which). These receptors were collected from a woman aged 45-59 years with acute COVID-19.

This clone turned up a few times. The chain joins TRBV6-2 or TRBV6-3 to TRBJ2-1; D uncertain. With 0 bases removed from V and 0 bases from J, the gap between germline ends came to 9 bases. Per the germline V gene, CDR1 is MNHEY and CDR2 is SVGEGT. This CDR3 comprises 16 residues. As DNA, the CDR3 is TGTGCCAGCAGTTACTCGAGCGCTCGCTCCTACAATGAGCAGTTCTTC. Protein product: CASSYSSARSYNEQFF.

The genes are TRBV5-1 and TRBJ2-2, with 9 bases matching TRBD1. CDR3 size: 16 residues. CDR1 and CDR2 (germline): SGHRS, YFSETQ. The junction had 6 bases not matched to a gene; V was cut back by 0 bases and J by 6 bases. Here the CDR3 reads CASSLDGTGSPGELFF. The CDR3 coding sequence is TGCGCCAGCAGCTTGGACGGGACAGGGTCGCCCGGGGAGCTGTTTTTT.

CDR3 residues: CAWSYERELFF. CDR3 DNA: TGTGCCTGGAGTTACGAGCGGGAGCTGTTTTTT. V is TRBV30 and J is TRBJ2-2; D not certain. The V gene's germline CDR1 is GTSNPN and CDR2 SVGIG (reference sequence). This CDR3 is 11 amino acids long. Trimming removed 2 bases at V and 9 bases at J, with 7 bases between. Supplemented by reference TRBV30 and TRBJ2-2, the full variable domain reads SQTIHQWPATLVQPVGSPLSLECTVEGTSNPNLYWYRQAAGRGLQLLFYSVGIGQISSEVPQNLSASRPQDRQFILSSKKLLLSDSGFYLCAWSYERELFFGEGSRLTVL.

The chain recombines TRBV12-3 or TRBV12-4 with TRBJ1-2; D gene unclear. Trimming shortened V by 5 bases and J by 2 bases, and 9 bases separated the two germline ends. This CDR3 spans 13 amino acids. The CDR3 sequence is CASSPTLNYGYTF. As DNA, the CDR3 is TGTGCCAGCAGTCCCACTTTGAACTATGGCTACACCTTC.

This sequence joins TRBV3-1 (or the pseudogene TRBV3-2) and TRBJ2-2; tentatively, D is TRBD2 (5 bases). The CDR3 totals 16 residues. The germline V gene has CDR1 LGHDT and CDR2 YNNKEL (reference sequence). V was cut by 1 base and J by 2 bases, with 11 bases left in between. CDR3 loop: CASSQVSVLNTGELFF. The CDR3 nucleotides read TGTGCCAGCAGCCAAGTTAGCGTCCTCAACACCGGGGAGCTGTTTTTT.

J is TRBJ2-1 and V is TRBV28, with D possibly matching TRBD1 (5 bases). The V gene's germline CDR1 is MDHEN and CDR2 SYDVKM. Trimming took off 9 bases at V and 13 bases at J, with 19 bases between the two ends. The CDR3 loop spans 12 amino acids. The CDR3 nucleotides read TGTGCCAGTACCGTTAGGGGCCCCCTTCAGTTCTTC. Its translation: CASTVRGPLQFF.

The rearrangement joins TRBV9 to TRBJ2-2, with TRBD2 as a possible D gene (6 bases). V lost 3 bases and J 6 bases, leaving 18 bases between the germline ends. From germline, CDR1 is SGDLS and CDR2 YYNGEE. This CDR3 region has 16 residues. The CDR3 DNA reads as TGTGCCAGCAGCGCAACGGTCGGGAGTATCGCCGGGGAGCTGTTTTTT. It is translated as CASSATVGSIAGELFF.

This clone was observed once. The chain combines TRBV28 with TRBJ2-5; D gene unclear. Germline V gene sequence: CDR1 MDHEN, CDR2 SYDVKM. The CDR3 is 12 residues long. Between the trimmed V and J ends, which lost 6 bases and 4 bases, there was a span of 9 bases. The CDR3 sequence: CASRRGGETQYF. For the CDR3, the DNA is TGTGCCAGCAGAAGAGGCGGAGAGACCCAGTACTTC.

The chain joins TRBV18 to TRBJ2-7, with D perhaps matching TRBD1 (6 bases). This CDR3 is built from 15 residues. Germline assignment: CDR1 KGHSH and CDR2 LQKENI. The V end was cut by 4 bases, the J end by 5 bases, with 18 bases between. The CDR3 spells CASSRTGAGANEQYF. CDR3 in DNA: TGTGCCAGCTCACGGACCGGGGCAGGGGCTAACGAGCAGTACTTC.

This chain links TRBV5-1 with TRBJ2-7, with D possibly TRBD2 on 5 matching bases. This CDR3 has 14 amino acids. V dropped 0 bases and J dropped 3 bases, with 10 bases sitting between them. Germline CDR1 SGHRS, CDR2 YFSETQ. In nucleotides, the CDR3 is TGCGCCAGCAGCTTGGGCGTGGGAGACTACGAGCAGTACTTC. Its translation: CASSLGVGDYEQYF.

This clone is a singleton in its sample. V is TRBV2 and J is TRBJ1-3, with D hard to call. V lost 1 base and J 3 bases, leaving 10 bases between the germline ends. The CDR3 covers 15 residues. Germline V lookup: CDR1 SNHLY, CDR2 FYNNEI. CDR3 residues: CASSEVGPNGNTIYF. The CDR3 DNA is TGTGCCAGCAGTGAAGTTGGGCCAAATGGAAACACCATATATTTT.

The rearrangement uses TRBV5-1 and TRBJ2-3; weak D call: TRBD2 (6 bases). Trimming took 7 bases from V and 2 from J, leaving 14 bases between them. The CDR3 covers 14 residues. Germline V lookup: CDR1 SGHRS, CDR2 YFSETQ. CDR3 protein: CASSIAEPTDTQYF. The CDR3 coding sequence is TGCGCCAGCTCCATAGCGGAGCCCACAGATACGCAGTATTTT.

The V gene is TRBV7-3, the J gene TRBJ2-1, with a weak D call TRBD2 (6 bases). This CDR3 is 15 amino acids long. Trimming cost V 0 bases and J 7 bases, with 13 bases left between them. In germline, CDR1 is SGHTA, CDR2 FQGTGA. CDR3 loop: CASSLTSPGGNEQFF. CDR3 coding DNA: TGTGCCAGCAGCTTAACTTCGCCAGGAGGGAATGAGCAGTTCTTC.

This clone was detected a few times. CDR3 DNA: TGTGCCTCCCAGGGTAGGGTGAACACTGAAGCTTTCTTT. Its translation: CASQGRVNTEAFF. This chain joins TRBV10-3 and TRBJ1-1, with D tentatively TRBD1 (5 bases). This CDR3 is 13 amino acids long. Trimming stripped 11 bases from V and 0 bases from J, with 13 bases between. Germline loops: CDR1 ENHRY, CDR2 SYGVKD.

The genes are TRBV5-4 and TRBJ2-3; TRBD2 matches 11 bases. Germline V gives CDR1 SGHNT, CDR2 YYREEE (reference sequence). The CDR3 is 13 amino acids. The ends lost 10 bases at V and 4 bases at J; junction bases unmatched: 5. The CDR3 here is CAVAGGRSDTQYF. The CDR3 DNA sequence: TGTGCCGTAGCGGGAGGGCGCTCAGATACGCAGTATTTT.

This clone is a singleton in its sample. The chain links TRBV29-1 to TRBJ2-7; 9 positions match TRBD2. V lost 2 bases and J lost 4; bases outside the gene matches: 21. Per the germline V gene, CDR1 is SQVTM and CDR2 is ANQGSEA. This CDR3 is built from 19 residues. CDR3 sequence (DNA): TGCAGCGTTGAATACCCCCGGCGCGGGAGGGCCATAAGGGGATACGAGCAGTACTTC. It encodes CSVEYPRRGRAIRGYEQYF.

The chain is built from TRBV7-8 and TRBJ1-1; a possible D gene is TRBD1 (5 bases). The CDR3 covers 14 residues. The V gene's germline CDR1 is SGHVS and CDR2 FQNEAQ. With 0 bases removed from V and 5 bases from J, the gap between germline ends came to 10 bases. The CDR3 here is CASSLARVWTEAFF. CDR3 sequence (DNA): TGTGCCAGCAGCTTAGCCAGGGTGTGGACTGAAGCTTTCTTT.

This chain joins TRBV5-1 and TRBJ1-1; D is undetermined. CDR1 is SGHRS and CDR2 is YFSETQ in the germline V gene. V shed 4 bases and J shed 5 bases, with 18 bases lying between them. This CDR3 has 15 amino acids. The CDR3 DNA reads TGCGCCAGCAGCCCCGGACGGAGCTCGGGGACTGAAGCTTTCTTT. Translated, it gives CASSPGRSSGTEAFF.

This clone is a singleton in its sample. The chain has TRBV7-2 and TRBJ1-2, with 12 bases identical to TRBD1. CDR1 is SGHTA, CDR2 FQGNSA, per germline. This CDR3 contains 16 residues. V trimming: 6 bases; J trimming: 2 bases; junction bases outside the gene matches: 7. The DNA of the CDR3 is TGTGCCAGCAGTTCGGGACAGGGGGCCATCAACTATGGCTACACCTTC. Protein: CASSSGQGAINYGYTF.

The chain couples TRBV7-9 to TRBJ2-1, with TRBD1 identical over 7 bases. Germline V gene data show CDR1 as SEHNR and CDR2 as FQNEAQ (reference sequence). The CDR3 length is 16 residues. The V segment lost 5 bases and the J segment 4 bases; nucleotides outside the gene matches: 11. CDR3 protein: CASSPPPRGPYNEQFF. The CDR3 nucleotides are TGTGCCAGCAGCCCCCCTCCGAGGGGGCCTTACAATGAGCAGTTCTTC.

V usage is TRBV28 and J usage is TRBJ1-4; D possibly corresponds to TRBD1 (6 bases). From germline, CDR1 is MDHEN and CDR2 SYDVKM. The CDR3 runs 15 residues. Trimming took 6 bases from V and 7 from J, leaving 18 bases between them. As DNA, the CDR3 is TGTGCCAGCAGACCTACCACAGGGCCAATTGAAAAACTGTTTTTT. Translation: CASRPTTGPIEKLFF.

The V and J genes are TRBV2 and TRBJ2-3; D is uncertain. The germline V and J ends were trimmed by 6 bases and 4 bases, with 14 bases remaining between them. The CDR3 is 14 residues long. The germline gives CDR1 SNHLY, CDR2 FYNNEI. The CDR3 bases are TGTGCCAGCAGAGAGCGTCGAGACGCAGATACGCAGTATTTT. The encoded protein is CASRERRDADTQYF.

J is TRBJ1-1 and V is TRBV21-1; TRBD1, the D gene given by the table, was not confirmed from the DNA. TRBV21-1 is deemed a pseudogene. The CDR3 spans 20 residues. The CDR3 DNA reads TGTGCCAGCAGCAACGCCTCTTTGGCGAATCTGGCCGACATGAACACTGAAGCTTTCTTT. Translation: CASSNASLANLADMNTEAFF.

The rearrangement joins TRBV28 to TRBJ1-2; 7 nucleotides align to TRBD1. Germline V CDR1 and CDR2: MDHEN, SYDVKM. The CDR3 has 15 amino acids. Trimming at V came to 1 base and at J to 8 bases, leaving 10 bases not matched to a gene. CDR3: CASSLFARGVEGYTF. The CDR3 bases are TGTGCCAGCAGTTTATTCGCCAGGGGGGTAGAAGGCTACACCTTC.

The chain couples TRBV7-9 to TRBJ2-3; tentative D call: TRBD1 (6 bases). V was shortened by 4 bases and J by 5 bases, with 19 bases between the two germline ends. Germline V gene sequence: CDR1 SEHNR, CDR2 FQNEAQ (reference sequence). This CDR3 has 16 amino acids. CDR3 protein: CASSYTPGQRGDTQYF. CDR3 coding DNA: TGTGCCAGCAGCTATACTCCGGGACAAAGAGGAGATACGCAGTATTTT.

This sequence joins TRBV7-9 and TRBJ2-6; 8 nucleotides align to TRBD1. Germline lookup yields CDR1 SEHNR and CDR2 FQNEAQ (reference sequence). The J segment lost 3 bases and the V segment lost 4 bases, leaving 11 bases of the junction unmatched. CDR3 length equals 18 residues. Here the CDR3 reads CASSSWTGRRNGANVLTF. The CDR3 region has the DNA TGTGCCAGCAGCTCCTGGACAGGGAGGAGGAATGGGGCCAACGTCCTGACTTTC. Looking up the rest from reference TRBV7-9 and TRBJ2-6 gives the full variable domain: DTGVSQNPRHKITKRGQNVTFRCDPISEHNRLYWYRQTLGQGPEFLTYFQNEAQLEKSRLLSDRFSAERPKGSFSTLEIQRTEQGDSAMYLCASSSWTGRRNGANVLTFGAGSRLTVL.

In its sample, this clone was seen a few times. The genes are TRBV15 and TRBJ2-1, with 10 bases aligning to TRBD2. Germline CDR1 and CDR2: LNHNV and YYDKDF (reference sequence). Trimming took 3 bases from V and 3 from J; bases not matched to a gene: 2. The CDR3 is 15 residues long. The CDR3 DNA reads as TGTGCCACCAGCAGCGGGACTAGCGTCTACAATGAGCAGTTCTTC. Residues: CATSSGTSVYNEQFF.

Of note for this clone: Within the sample, other DNA sequences also encode this same CDR3. V is TRBV19 and J is TRBJ1-1, with D perhaps TRBD1 (6 bases). Germline CDR1 reads LNHDA; CDR2 reads SQIVND (reference sequence). Trimming took 6 bases from V and 0 from J, leaving 14 bases between them. The CDR3 extends over 15 amino acids. CDR3: CASRGQGGMNTEAFF. As DNA, the CDR3 is TGTGCCAGTAGAGGACAAGGGGGAATGAACACTGAAGCTTTCTTT.